These 29 T cell receptor beta chains originate from one sample sequenced in a study of OX40 agonist ivuxolimab in advanced cancers. Clones were read by immunoSEQ multiplex PCR, and TCRdb kept only the in-frame ones, dropping some. The table has about 95,000 clones, 80% to 90% seen once. Material: CD4+ or CD8+ T cells sorted from blood, obtained in a trial of the OX40 agonist ivuxolimab. Receptors originate from an adult with an advanced solid tumor such as melanoma, head and neck, liver or kidney cancer.

This clone is a singleton in its sample. V gene TRBV19 combines with J gene TRBJ2-3; D not resolved. Trimming shortened V by 3 bases and J by 2 bases, and 6 bases separated the two germline ends. The CDR3 runs to 13 residues. Germline-derived CDR1 and CDR2 are LNHDA and SQIVND (reference sequence). The CDR3 DNA sequence: TGTGCCAGTAGTATCCCCCCCACAGATACGCAGTATTTT. Residues: CASSIPPTDTQYF.

This clone has just one count. The V call is TRBV28, the J call TRBJ2-2, with 9 bases matching TRBD1. Germline assignment: CDR1 MDHEN and CDR2 SYDVKM. This CDR3 is built from 15 residues. Germline trimming cut 6 bases from V and 6 bases from J; bases unmatched to any gene: 8. As DNA, the CDR3 is TGTGCCAGCAGGACCGGGACAGGGAGGGCCGGGGAGCTGTTTTTT. It yields the protein CASRTGTGRAGELFF.

V is TRBV2 and J is TRBJ2-5, with D maybe TRBD2 (6 bases). This CDR3 is built from 11 residues. The germline gives CDR1 SNHLY, CDR2 FYNNEI. V was clipped by 7 bases and J by 5 bases, with 8 bases between them. DNA of the CDR3: TGTGCCAGCAAGGGACTGGAGACCCAGTACTTC. Translated, it gives CASKGLETQYF.

The V gene is TRBV2, the J gene TRBJ2-2; perhaps TRBD2 as D (6 bases). The CDR3 length is 13 residues. Trimming pared 7 bases from V and 8 bases from J, leaving 14 bases between. Germline values: CDR1 SNHLY, CDR2 FYNNEI. The CDR3 DNA reads TGTGCCAGCACCTCTCGGGAGCGGGGGGAGCTGTTTTTT. It specifies CASTSRERGELFF.

The chain uses TRBV28 and TRBJ2-7; D is perhaps TRBD1 (5 bases). Germline CDR1 and CDR2: MDHEN and SYDVKM. The CDR3 contains 13 residues. The V gene lost 3 bases and the J gene lost 2 bases, with 8 bases spanning the gap. The CDR3: CASSFRVPYEQYF. CDR3 nucleotide sequence: TGTGCCAGCAGTTTCAGGGTTCCCTACGAGCAGTACTTC.

As concerns this clone: The same CDR3 arises from other DNA sequences in this sample as well. This CDR3 reads CAWSVRGEKLFF. The CDR3 coding sequence is TGTGCCTGGAGTGTACGGGGTGAAAAACTGTTTTTT. This chain joins TRBV30 and TRBJ1-4; D uncertain. V lost 0 bases to trimming and J lost 7 bases, with 6 bases between them. CDR1 GTSNPN and CDR2 SVGIG come from the germline V gene (reference sequence). The CDR3 covers 12 residues.

This rearrangement joins TRBV6-6 to TRBJ2-7; 8 bases map to TRBD1. CDR3 length: 14 residues. From germline, CDR1 is MNHNY and CDR2 SVGAGI (reference sequence). With V trimmed by 5 bases and J by 6 bases, 9 bases remained unmatched. The CDR3 sequence is CASSPVGQVPEQYF. The DNA for the CDR3 is TGTGCCAGCAGTCCGGTGGGACAGGTCCCCGAGCAGTACTTC.

The CDR3 nucleotides read TGCGCCAGCAGCCAAGATCCGGGACAGGGCACAGATACGCAGTATTTT. Protein sequence: CASSQDPGQGTDTQYF. The chain couples TRBV4-3 to TRBJ2-3; 8 positions agree with TRBD1. Germline trimming cut 0 bases from V and 1 base from J; bases unmatched to any gene: 3. The CDR3 sequence is 16 residues long. Germline lookup yields CDR1 LGHNA and CDR2 YSLEER.

The genes are TRBV10-3 and TRBJ1-5; possible D gene TRBD1, 6 bases. CDR1 is ENHRY and CDR2 is SYGVKD in the germline V gene. This CDR3 has 14 residues. V lost 6 bases and J lost 4, with 13 bases in between. The CDR3 DNA reads TGTGCCATCAGGGGGACACCCGGGAATCAGCCCCAGCATTTT. Its protein product is CAIRGTPGNQPQHF.

The chain recombines TRBV25-1 with TRBJ2-1; 9 nucleotides align to TRBD2. The CDR3 length is 16 residues. The V segment lost 5 bases and the J segment 3 bases; nucleotides outside the gene matches: 8. Germline V gives CDR1 MGHDK, CDR2 SYGVNS. CDR3 region: CASSLWASGDYNEQFF. DNA of the CDR3: TGTGCCAGCAGTCTCTGGGCTAGCGGGGACTACAATGAGCAGTTCTTC.

This chain links TRBV30 with TRBJ1-5; TRBD1 is a possible D gene (5 bases). The CDR3 has 16 amino acids. V was trimmed by 4 bases and J by 2 bases, leaving 18 bases between them. Germline V gene lookup returns CDR1 GTSNPN and CDR2 SVGIG (reference sequence). The CDR3 is CAWTPYQGMGNQPQHF. The CDR3 coding sequence is TGTGCCTGGACTCCATATCAGGGTATGGGCAATCAGCCCCAGCATTTT.

This clone has only one observation. The chain couples TRBV7-2 to TRBJ1-3, with 7 bases fitting TRBD1. CDR1 is SGHTA, CDR2 FQGNSA, per germline. V was clipped by 3 bases and J by 0 bases; unmatched bases: 2. This CDR3 contains 15 residues. The CDR3 is CASSFRDSSGNTIYF. For the CDR3, the DNA is TGTGCCAGCAGCTTCCGGGACAGCTCTGGAAACACCATATATTTT.

The rearrangement uses TRBV9 and TRBJ2-7; perhaps TRBD1 as D (6 bases). The CDR3 has 15 residues. Germline CDR1 SGDLS, CDR2 YYNGEE. V was pared by 4 bases and J by 3 bases, with 17 bases between. CDR3 region: CASSPRKGQSYEQYF. The CDR3 region has the DNA TGTGCCAGCAGCCCTAGGAAGGGACAAAGCTACGAGCAGTACTTC.

The chain uses TRBV6-5 and TRBJ1-1; a weak D match, TRBD1 (6 bases). CDR1 MNHEY and CDR2 SVGAGI come from the germline V gene. The ends were cut back, 0 bases at V and 0 bases at J, with 8 bases in the middle. This CDR3 contains 15 residues. The CDR3 protein is CASSYSPGVNTEAFF. CDR3 coding DNA: TGTGCCAGCAGTTACTCGCCAGGGGTGAACACTGAAGCTTTCTTT.

The chain uses TRBV2 and TRBJ1-2, with D uncertain. Germline assignment: CDR1 SNHLY and CDR2 FYNNEI. V shed 4 bases and J shed 0 bases, with 6 bases lying between them. There are 13 residues in the CDR3. The CDR3 nucleotides read TGTGCCAGCAGTGTCGGGACTAACTATGGCTACACCTTC. This codes for CASSVGTNYGYTF.

This rearrangement joins TRBV5-1 to TRBJ2-3; 9 nucleotides line up with TRBD2. V lost 5 bases, J lost 5 bases, and 9 bases stayed unmatched. Germline V CDR1 and CDR2: SGHRS, YFSETQ. This CDR3 has 15 amino acids. The CDR3 DNA is TGCGCCAGCAGAACCATAGCGGGAGAGATAGATACGCAGTATTTT. It codes for CASRTIAGEIDTQYF. The full variable domain, completed using reference TRBV5-1 and TRBJ2-3, is KAGVTQTPRYLIKTRGQQVTLSCSPISGHRSVSWYQQTPGQGLQFLFEYFSETQRNKGNFPGRFSGRQFSNSRSEMNVSTLELGDSALYLCASRTIAGEIDTQYFGPGTRLTVL.

The rearrangement links TRBV4-2 to TRBJ1-4; D unclear. The germline CDR1 and CDR2 sequences are LGHNA and YNFKEQ. The CDR3 runs to 15 residues. V gave up 0 bases and J gave up 8 bases, with 13 bases separating them. The DNA for the CDR3 is TGTGCCAGCAGCCAAGAGCGTCGGCAGGAAGAAAAACTGTTTTTT. Translating gives CASSQERRQEEKLFF.

This clone was observed once. The V gene is TRBV15, the J gene TRBJ1-2, with D maybe TRBD1 (6 bases). Trimming left V 0 bases short and J 7 bases short, with 12 bases between. The CDR3 contains 14 residues. CDR1 LNHNV and CDR2 YYDKDF come from the germline V gene (reference sequence). The CDR3 DNA reads TGTGCCACCAGCAGAGATCTCGGAGGGGGTGGCTACACCTTC. It codes for CATSRDLGGGGYTF. Variable domain in full (rest from reference TRBV15 and TRBJ1-2): DAMVIQNPRYQVTQFGKPVTLSCSQTLNHNVMYWYQQKSSQAPKLLFHYYDKDFNNEADTPDNFQSRRPNTSFCFLDIRSPGLGDTAMYLCATSRDLGGGGYTFGSGTRLTVV.

This clone was detected a few times. V and J are TRBV7-9 and TRBJ2-7; 8 nucleotides match TRBD1. CDR1 is SEHNR and CDR2 is FQNEAQ in the germline V gene (reference sequence). V trimming: 2 bases; J trimming: 5 bases; junction bases outside the gene matches: 5. This CDR3 has 14 amino acids. The CDR3 protein is CASSLYGQGDEQYF. The CDR3 DNA reads TGTGCCAGCAGCTTATACGGACAGGGCGACGAGCAGTACTTC.

The chain couples TRBV5-1 to TRBJ2-2; 9 bases map to TRBD1. The CDR3 consists of 16 residues. CDR1 and CDR2 (germline): SGHRS, YFSETQ. The V and J ends lost 0 bases and 6 bases, in that order; junction bases with no gene match: 6. Written as DNA, the CDR3 is TGCGCCAGCAGCTTGGAACAGGGGGCTGGGTCCGGGGAGCTGTTTTTT. This gives the protein CASSLEQGAGSGELFF.

This clone was seen a few times. The rearrangement links TRBV11-2 to TRBJ2-1; D remains ambiguous. Trimming pared 4 bases from V and 2 bases from J, leaving 15 bases between. The CDR3 runs 16 residues. Looked up from germline, CDR1 is SGHAT and CDR2 is FQNNGV. In DNA form, the CDR3 reads TGTGCCAGCAGCTCCCTTGGACCGAACGCCTACAATGAGCAGTTCTTC. It translates to CASSSLGPNAYNEQFF.

This chain uses TRBV23-1 with TRBJ2-1; D gene unclear. TRBV23-1 is recorded as an ORF, its role being uncertain. The CDR3 sequence is 15 residues long. Trimming left V 0 bases short and J 0 bases short, with 6 bases between. The CDR3 is CASSQSSSSYNEQFF. CDR3 sequence (DNA): TGCGCCAGCAGTCAATCGTCGAGCTCCTACAATGAGCAGTTCTTC.

V usage is TRBV5-1 and J usage is TRBJ1-3; D is possibly TRBD1 (5 bases). CDR1 and CDR2 (germline): SGHRS, YFSETQ. This CDR3 is 16 amino acids long. V was clipped by 5 bases and J by 0 bases, with 15 bases between them. CDR3: CASSPGTESSGNTIYF. The CDR3 nucleotides read TGCGCCAGCAGTCCCGGGACGGAAAGCTCTGGAAACACCATATATTTT.

The chain uses TRBV10-3 and TRBJ1-2, with a possible D match to TRBD1 (6 bases). Germline loops: CDR1 ENHRY, CDR2 SYGVKD. Trimming left V 0 bases short and J 4 bases short, with 12 bases between. The CDR3 runs to 15 residues. As DNA, the CDR3 is TGTGCCATCAGTGAGTCGTTAAACAGGGTCTATGGCTACACCTTC. Amino acid sequence: CAISESLNRVYGYTF.

The chain joins TRBV9 to TRBJ2-6; D is undetermined. CDR3 length equals 18 residues. V dropped 1 base and J dropped 2 bases, with 16 bases sitting between them. Germline CDR1 and CDR2: SGDLS and YYNGEE. The CDR3 loop is CASSVTLSVEAGANVLTF. The DNA of the CDR3 is TGTGCCAGCAGCGTAACCCTTTCAGTTGAAGCTGGGGCCAACGTCCTGACTTTC.

This chain uses TRBV15 with TRBJ2-1; D ambiguous. Per germline, CDR1 LNHNV and CDR2 YYDKDF (reference sequence). The CDR3 has 14 residues. Trimming shortened V by 0 bases and J by 9 bases, and 12 bases separated the two germline ends. The CDR3 sequence is CATSRDTRDSEQFF. CDR3 DNA: TGTGCCACCAGCAGAGATACCCGCGATAGTGAGCAGTTCTTC.

The chain has TRBV7-3 and TRBJ2-5; TRBD2 matches 8 bases. CDR1 and CDR2 from the germline V gene are SGHTA and FQGTGA. The CDR3 covers 13 residues. With V trimmed by 5 bases and J by 5 bases, 4 bases remained unmatched. This CDR3 is CASSPASGETQYF. CDR3 nucleotides: TGTGCCAGCAGCCCGGCTAGCGGGGAGACCCAGTACTTC. Full variable domain (rest looked up from reference TRBV7-3 and TRBJ2-5): GAGVSQTPSNKVTEKGKYVELRCDPISGHTALYWYRQSLGQGPEFLIYFQGTGAADDSGLPNDRFFAVRPEGSVSTLKIQRTERGDSAVYLCASSPASGETQYFGPGTRLLVL.

CDR3 in amino acids: CASSLDLKETQYF. The CDR3 coding sequence is TGTGCCAGCAGCTTAGATCTGAAAGAGACCCAGTACTTC. The chain carries TRBV11-2 and TRBJ2-5; D is ambiguous. The germline V gene encodes CDR1 SGHAT and CDR2 FQNNGV. The CDR3 length is 13 residues. V shed 0 bases and J shed 3 bases, with 5 bases lying between them.

V gene TRBV9 combines with J gene TRBJ2-7, with 7 nucleotides matching TRBD1. The germline V gene has CDR1 SGDLS and CDR2 YYNGEE. CDR3 length equals 16 residues. The V gene end was trimmed by 3 bases and the J gene end by 2 bases; junction bases not matched to a gene: 11. The CDR3 DNA follows: TGTGCCAGCAGCGCCCTTGCCGGGACAGAGGCCTACGAGCAGTACTTC. This codes for CASSALAGTEAYEQYF.